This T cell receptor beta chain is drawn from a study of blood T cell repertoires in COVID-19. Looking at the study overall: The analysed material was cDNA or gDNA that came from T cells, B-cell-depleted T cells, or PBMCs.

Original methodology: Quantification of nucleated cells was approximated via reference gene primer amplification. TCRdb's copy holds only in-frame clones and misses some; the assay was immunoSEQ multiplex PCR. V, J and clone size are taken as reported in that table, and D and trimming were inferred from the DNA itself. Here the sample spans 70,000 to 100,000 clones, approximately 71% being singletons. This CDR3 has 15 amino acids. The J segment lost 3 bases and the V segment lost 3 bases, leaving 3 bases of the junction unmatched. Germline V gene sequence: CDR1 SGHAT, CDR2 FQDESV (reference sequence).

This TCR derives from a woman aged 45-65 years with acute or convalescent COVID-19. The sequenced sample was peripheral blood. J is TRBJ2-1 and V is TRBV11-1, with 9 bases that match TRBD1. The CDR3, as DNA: TGTGCCAGCAGCTTGAGGGACAGGGTCTACAATGAGCAGTTCTTC. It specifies CASSLRDRVYNEQFF.